Listed here are 25 T cell receptor beta chains from one sample, sequenced in a study of blood T cells in healthy people across ages. Primed by a sample-barcoded 5' primer and a J-beta primer mix, a second PCR proceeded for 7 to 11 cycles. TCRdb independently ran MiXCR on the 5' RACE reads; one entry per CDR3 protein. This sample has 1.8 million or so distinct CDR3 sequences; approximately 40% occur once, and the top ten carry about 23%. The sample consisted of blood. The receptors stem from a human donor in good health.

This clonotype was picked up one time. This sequence joins TRBV14 and TRBJ2-7; perhaps TRBD1 as D (6 bases). Per germline, CDR1 SGHDN and CDR2 FVKESK. With 6 bases removed from V and 3 bases from J, the gap between germline ends came to 12 bases. This CDR3 region has 13 residues. The CDR3 region is CASRLGTFYEQYF. For the CDR3, the DNA is TGTGCCAGCAGGTTGGGGACATTCTACGAGCAGTACTTC. The full variable domain, rest sourced from reference TRBV14 and TRBJ2-7, is EAGVTQFPSHSVIEKGQTVTLRCDPISGHDNLYWYRRVMGKEIKFLLHFVKESKQDESGMPNNRFLAERTGGTYSTLKVQPAELEDSGVYFCASRLGTFYEQYFGPGTRLTVT.

V is TRBV28 and J is TRBJ2-5; TRBD1 aligns across 8 bases. The CDR3 loop spans 15 amino acids. Germline lookup yields CDR1 MDHEN and CDR2 SYDVKM. Losses at the gene ends were 6 bases for V and 1 base for J; bases not matched to a gene: 7. The CDR3 nucleotides read TGTGCCAGCAGCTTGCGGACAGGGCGCCAAGAGACCCAGTACTTC. The encoded protein is CASSLRTGRQETQYF.

With respect to this clonotype: It may be a read error: a sequence one base away is much more abundant. The chain employs TRBV5-1 and TRBJ2-5; D possibly uses TRBD1 or TRBD2 (5 bases each). V was cut by 4 bases and J by 0 bases, with 13 bases left in between. The CDR3 is 15 residues long. Germline V gene data show CDR1 as SGHRS and CDR2 as YFSETQ. Here the CDR3 DNA reads TGCGCCAGCAGCCCCGTGGGGGATTACCAAGAGACCCAGTACTTC. Translated, it gives CASSPVGDYQETQYF.

This CDR3 reads CAIREGGFSYEQYF. The CDR3 nucleotides read TGTGCCATCAGGGAGGGGGGATTCTCCTACGAGCAGTACTTC. V and J are TRBV10-3 and TRBJ2-7, with D perhaps given as TRBD1 or TRBD2 (6 bases each). Deletions cut 6 bases from V and 0 bases from J, with 12 bases between. Germline V gene data show CDR1 as ENHRY and CDR2 as SYGVKD. The length of the CDR3 is 14 residues.

This clonotype was seen once. One end of the junction does not line up with germline, which may come from a read error. CDR3 nucleotide sequence: TGTGCCAGCAGCCACCGACAGGGGACTAATGAAAAACGGTTTTTT. Protein sequence: CASSHRQGTNEKRFF. The chain uses TRBV3-1 and TRBJ1-4, with TRBD1 matching over 8 bases. This CDR3 region has 15 residues. Germline V gene sequence: CDR1 LGHDT, CDR2 YNNKEL (reference sequence).

On this clonotype itself: One end of the junction is discordant with germline, which a read error may explain. V usage is TRBV10-3 and J usage is TRBJ1-5; D is ambiguous. Germline V gene data show CDR1 as ENHRY and CDR2 as SYGVKD. The CDR3 sequence is 16 residues long. Here the CDR3 reads CAISAQEGRSNQPQHF. CDR3 DNA sequence: TGCGCCATCAGTGCCCAGGAAGGTCGTAGCAATCAGCCCCAGCATTTT.

V is TRBV29-1 and J is TRBJ1-1; tentatively, D is TRBD1 (5 bases). This CDR3 contains 14 residues. Per the germline V gene, CDR1 is SQVTM and CDR2 is ANQGSEA. Trimming took off 4 bases at V and 4 bases at J, with 16 bases between the two ends. The CDR3 sequence: CSVGYRQGGTEAFF. For the CDR3, the DNA is TGCAGCGTTGGTTATCGTCAGGGAGGCACTGAAGCTTTCTTT. Based on the CDR3 plus reference TRBV29-1 and TRBJ1-1, the full variable domain is SAVISQKPSRDICQRGTSLTIQCQVDSQVTMMFWYRQQPGQSLTLIATANQGSEATYESGFVIDKFPISRPNLTFSTLTVSNMSPEDSSIYLCSVGYRQGGTEAFFGQGTRLTVV.

This clonotype was counted between two and nine times. The chain uses TRBV7-2 and TRBJ1-2, with 7 bases aligning to TRBD1. The ends lost 5 bases at V and 8 bases at J; junction bases unmatched: 11. The CDR3 spans 14 residues. CDR1 is SGHTA and CDR2 is FQGNSA in the germline V gene. The CDR3 coding sequence is TGTGCCAGCAGCGAGACAGGGCAGGTTGGAGGCTACACCTTC. Amino acid sequence: CASSETGQVGGYTF.

This chain connects TRBV5-6 to TRBJ1-4, with 7 bases that match TRBD1. The length of the CDR3 is 17 residues. Germline V gene data show CDR1 as SGHDT and CDR2 as YYEEEE. V lost 0 bases, J lost 5 bases, and 10 bases stayed unmatched. DNA of the CDR3: TGTGCCAGCAGCTTGGTAGGGACAGAGGTTTGGAATGAAAAACTGTTTTTT. Amino acids: CASSLVGTEVWNEKLFF.

The rearrangement uses TRBV6-1 and TRBJ2-2; 11 bases map to TRBD1. From germline, CDR1 is MNHNS and CDR2 SASEGT. There are 16 residues in the CDR3. V was clipped by 2 bases and J by 5 bases; unmatched bases: 4. CDR3 sequence reads: CASSERRDRGTGELFF. The CDR3 nucleotides are TGTGCCAGCAGTGAAAGGAGGGACAGGGGGACCGGGGAGCTGTTTTTT.

V gene TRBV20-1 combines with J gene TRBJ1-2, with a possible D match to TRBD1 (5 bases). V was cut by 4 bases and J by 5 bases, with 17 bases left in between. This CDR3 has 14 amino acids. The germline V gene has CDR1 DFQATT and CDR2 SNEGSKA (reference sequence). The CDR3 nucleotides read TGCAGTGCTAAGTCTGGGGCGGGAATTTATGGCTACACCTTC. It yields the protein CSAKSGAGIYGYTF.

This clonotype was seen more than once but under ten times. V is TRBV12-5 and J is TRBJ1-2, with D perhaps TRBD1 (6 bases). CDR3 length equals 16 residues. V gave up 3 bases and J gave up 2 bases, with 16 bases separating them. Germline V CDR1 and CDR2: LGHNT, FRNRAP. The CDR3 reads CASGFDLDRPNYGYTF. The CDR3 bases are TGTGCTAGTGGTTTCGACCTAGACAGGCCAAACTATGGCTACACCTTC.

The rearrangement links TRBV20-1 to TRBJ1-2, with TRBD1 as a possible D gene (5 bases). The CDR3 is 14 amino acids. Trimming cost V 0 bases and J 8 bases, with 16 bases left between them. The germline V gene encodes CDR1 DFQATT and CDR2 SNEGSKA (reference sequence). CDR3 amino acids: CSARDRGVVLGYTF. The DNA for the CDR3 is TGCAGTGCTAGAGATCGGGGGGTCGTGTTAGGCTACACCTTC.

The rearrangement links TRBV7-2 to TRBJ1-5; possible D gene TRBD1, 5 bases. The germline CDR1 and CDR2 sequences are SGHTA and FQGNSA. This CDR3 is built from 14 residues. V was pared by 4 bases and J by 5 bases, with 12 bases between. The CDR3 loop reads CASSSPGTYQPQHF. CDR3 DNA sequence: TGTGCCAGCAGCTCCCCTGGGACGTATCAGCCCCAGCATTTT.

The chain links TRBV29-1 to TRBJ2-6; no clear D gene. The CDR3 spans 12 residues. CDR1 is SQVTM, CDR2 ANQGSEA, per germline. CDR3 DNA: TGCAGTTCCTTAGATCAGGCCAACGTCCTGACTTTC. This gives the protein CSSLDQANVLTF.

The chain couples TRBV19 to TRBJ2-5; D may be TRBD2 (5 bases). The CDR3 loop spans 13 amino acids. From germline, CDR1 is LNHDA and CDR2 SQIVND (reference sequence). Trimming removed 8 bases from V and 1 base from J, with 11 bases in between. The CDR3 region has the DNA TGTGCCAGTGCTTCGGGAAGCCAAGAGACCCAGTACTTC. It translates to CASASGSQETQYF.

This clonotype was seen more than once but under ten times. The CDR3 DNA follows: TGTGCCAGCAGCTTAACTAGCGGGGGCCATGAGCAGTTCTTC. Amino acid sequence: CASSLTSGGHEQFF. V gene TRBV7-2 combines with J gene TRBJ2-1, with 11 bases lining up with TRBD2. The length of the CDR3 is 14 residues. Germline assignment: CDR1 SGHTA and CDR2 FQGNSA. The trim removed 2 bases at V and 8 bases at J, leaving 2 bases unmatched. Combining the CDR3 with reference TRBV7-2 and TRBJ2-1 gives the whole variable domain GAGVSQSPSNKVTEKGKDVELRCDPISGHTALYWYRQSLGQGLEFLIYFQGNSAPDKSGLPSDRFSAERTGGSVSTLTIQRTQQEDSAVYLCASSLTSGGHEQFFGPGTRLTVL.

For this clonotype: A read error may explain this, as a much larger clone is one base away. The genes are TRBV12-3 or TRBV12-4 and TRBJ2-1; D call uncertain. Trimming took off 4 bases at V and 10 bases at J, with 14 bases between the two ends. The CDR3 is made up of 13 amino acids. The chain's CDR3 is CASSWADTYEQFF. The CDR3, as DNA: TGTGCCAGCAGTTGGGCCGACACCTACGAGCAGTTCTTC.

This clonotype was observed a handful of times. This CDR3 reads CASSYSIALRSPTEAFF. As DNA, the CDR3 is TGTGCCAGCAGTTACTCGATTGCCCTCCGGTCGCCCACTGAAGCTTTCTTT. This chain links TRBV6-5 with TRBJ1-1, with no clear D. This CDR3 comprises 17 residues. Germline V gene sequence: CDR1 MNHEY, CDR2 SVGAGI. V shed 0 bases and J shed 4 bases, with 18 bases lying between them.

This sequence joins TRBV7-9 and TRBJ2-5; 8 bases agree with TRBD1. CDR1 SEHNR and CDR2 FQNEAQ come from the germline V gene (reference sequence). V lost 0 bases and J lost 6; bases outside the gene matches: 6. This CDR3 has 15 amino acids. CDR3 residues: CASSLASGGGKTQYF. The CDR3 coding sequence is TGTGCCAGCAGCTTAGCCTCAGGGGGCGGAAAGACCCAGTACTTC.

The rearrangement joins TRBV29-1 to TRBJ2-7; a weak D match, TRBD2 (6 bases). In germline, CDR1 is SQVTM, CDR2 ANQGSEA. The CDR3 spans 13 residues. V lost 0 bases and J lost 3, with 9 bases in between. The CDR3 DNA reads TGCAGCGTTGAAGATCACGGGGGCTACGAGCAGTACTTC. It specifies CSVEDHGGYEQYF.

This chain connects TRBV12-3 or TRBV12-4 to TRBJ1-1; D unclear. This CDR3 comprises 16 residues. Deletions cut 2 bases from V and 2 bases from J, with 15 bases between. The CDR3 DNA reads TGTGCCAGCAGTTTACAGCCTGAACGGGTAAACACTGAAGCTTTCTTT. It is translated as CASSLQPERVNTEAFF.

Turning to this clonotype: A read error may account for a junction end that differs from germline. V usage is TRBV10-3 and J usage is TRBJ1-2; perhaps TRBD1 as D (6 bases). CDR3 length: 13 residues. Germline assignment: CDR1 ENHRY and CDR2 SYGVKD. The CDR3 region has the DNA TGTGCCGTCAGTGAGGACAGAATTTATGGCTACACCTTC. Translating it yields CAVSEDRIYGYTF.

The chain joins TRBV27 to TRBJ2-7, with no clear D. The CDR3 consists of 15 residues. Between the trimmed V and J ends, which lost 6 bases and 0 bases, there was a span of 15 bases. Germline lookup yields CDR1 MNHEY and CDR2 SMNVEV (reference sequence). CDR3 loop: CASRELSLSSYEQYF. The CDR3, as DNA: TGTGCCAGCAGGGAATTGTCCCTTAGCTCCTACGAGCAGTACTTC.

This clonotype was found a few times. The chain carries TRBV7-6 and TRBJ2-1; 10 bases map to TRBD2. V shed 5 bases and J 6 bases; nucleotides not matched to a gene: 7. This CDR3 spans 15 amino acids. The germline V gene has CDR1 SGHVS and CDR2 FNYEAQ. The CDR3 is CASSKSGGALNEQFF. CDR3 in DNA: TGTGCCAGCAGCAAGAGCGGGGGGGCGCTCAATGAGCAGTTCTTC.